A single sample is the source of the 12 T cell receptor beta chains below, sequenced in a study of cytomegalovirus exposure and HLA in healthy donors. 60 Vbeta and 13 Jbeta primers were used in PCR. TCRdb's table, derived via immunoSEQ multiplex PCR, lists solely in-frame clones and lacks some. The table lists 130,000 or so clones, about 61% of them singletons. What was sequenced was PBMCs. All receptors derive from a woman aged 40 to 50 in good health and CMV-seronegative.

V usage is TRBV25-1 and J usage is TRBJ2-7, with TRBD1 identical over 7 bases. V lost 7 bases, J lost 2 bases, and 5 bases stayed unmatched. The CDR3 is made up of 13 amino acids. CDR1 and CDR2 from the germline V gene are MGHDK and SYGVNS. The chain's CDR3 is CASTTGNAYEQYF. CDR3 nucleotides: TGTGCCAGCACGACAGGGAACGCCTACGAGCAGTACTTC.

The chain couples TRBV5-4 to TRBJ2-4; D is perhaps TRBD1 (6 bases). Germline loops: CDR1 SGHNT, CDR2 YYREEE (reference sequence). There are 16 residues in the CDR3. V lost 0 bases and J 4 bases, leaving 14 bases between the germline ends. The CDR3 sequence is CASSLVAGAIKNIQYF. The DNA of the CDR3 is TGTGCCAGCAGCTTGGTGGCAGGGGCGATAAAAAACATTCAGTACTTC.

The gene calls are TRBV15 and TRBJ2-3, with TRBD2 matching 9 bases. The CDR3 consists of 17 residues. Trimming cost V 5 bases and J 3 bases; bases outside gene matches: 12. The germline V gene encodes CDR1 LNHNV and CDR2 YYDKDF (reference sequence). The CDR3 DNA reads TGTGCCACCAGCGGGGACCCCCGGCGGGGGGGGACAGATACGCAGTATTTT. Residues: CATSGDPRRGGTDTQYF. Filled out from reference TRBV15 and TRBJ2-3, the complete variable domain reads DAMVIQNPRYQVTQFGKPVTLSCSQTLNHNVMYWYQQKSSQAPKLLFHYYDKDFNNEADTPDNFQSRRPNTSFCFLDIRSPGLGDTAMYLCATSGDPRRGGTDTQYFGPGTRLTVL.

This sequence joins TRBV18 and TRBJ1-3; a possible D gene is TRBD1 (6 bases). CDR1 and CDR2 (germline): KGHSH, LQKENI. The CDR3 has 16 amino acids. Trimming shortened V by 3 bases and J by 0 bases, and 12 bases separated the two germline ends. The CDR3 sequence: CASSPGTPSSGNTIYF. CDR3 sequence (DNA): TGTGCCAGCTCACCGGGGACACCTTCCTCTGGAAACACCATATATTTT. Full variable domain (rest looked up from reference TRBV18 and TRBJ1-3): NAGVMQNPRHLVRRRGQEARLRCSPMKGHSHVYWYRQLPEEGLKFMVYLQKENIIDESGMPKERFSAEFPKEGPSILRIQQVVRGDSAAYFCASSPGTPSSGNTIYFGEGSWLTVV.

This clone was recorded once. One end of the junction varies from germline; a read error may be responsible. This rearrangement joins TRBV27 to TRBJ2-2; D is possibly TRBD2 (7 bases). The germline CDR1 and CDR2 sequences are MNHEY and SMNVEV (reference sequence). This CDR3 comprises 17 residues. The CDR3 DNA reads as TGTGCCAGCAGTCTCGACATGGAGGGGGGGCGGACCGGCGAGCTGTTTTTT. Translated, it gives CASSLDMEGGRTGELFF.

The chain uses TRBV27 and TRBJ2-3, with D possibly TRBD1 on 7 matching bases. V lost 6 bases and J 6 bases, leaving 28 bases between the germline ends. The CDR3 loop spans 18 amino acids. From germline, CDR1 is MNHEY and CDR2 SMNVEV (reference sequence). This chain's CDR3 is CASRGDSVWGVASDTQYF. CDR3 DNA: TGTGCCAGCAGGGGGGACAGCGTCTGGGGGGTAGCAAGTGATACGCAGTATTTT.

The genes are TRBV29-1 and TRBJ1-1, with D uncertain. Looked up from germline, CDR1 is SQVTM and CDR2 is ANQGSEA. The CDR3 runs to 15 residues. With 0 bases removed from V and 4 bases from J, the gap between germline ends came to 15 bases. Here the CDR3 reads CSVEDGLGFITEAFF. CDR3 nucleotide sequence: TGCAGCGTTGAAGATGGCCTCGGGTTCATCACTGAAGCTTTCTTT.

Only a few counts were recorded for this clone. The J gene is TRBJ1-2, the V gene TRBV7-8, with 7 bases aligning to TRBD1. J gave up 4 bases and V 5 bases, and 19 bases lay outside the gene matches. This CDR3 comprises 18 residues. Germline values: CDR1 SGHVS, CDR2 FQNEAQ. The DNA for the CDR3 is TGTGCCAGCAGCGAAGAGGGGGCGGCGAACCCTGGTAGCTATGGCTACACCTTC. Amino acids: CASSEEGAANPGSYGYTF.

The chain employs TRBV4-1 and TRBJ1-1; D ambiguous. Trimming cost V 2 bases and J 8 bases, with 15 bases left between them. This CDR3 has 14 residues. Germline V gives CDR1 MGHRA, CDR2 YSYEKL. The CDR3 spells CASSQPDSLKEAFF. CDR3 nucleotide sequence: TGCGCCAGCAGCCAACCGGACTCTCTCAAAGAAGCTTTCTTT.

This clone has just a few counts. This chain joins TRBV29-1 and TRBJ1-2; 8 bases are shared with TRBD1. From germline, CDR1 is SQVTM and CDR2 ANQGSEA. The V segment lost 4 bases and the J segment 6 bases; nucleotides outside the gene matches: 10. This CDR3 spans 14 amino acids. CDR3 in amino acids: CSVARKDRAHGYTF. CDR3 DNA sequence: TGCAGCGTTGCCAGGAAGGACAGGGCGCATGGCTACACCTTC.

This clone has more than one count but fewer than ten. This sequence joins TRBV4-1 and TRBJ1-1; D not resolved. The CDR3 is made up of 15 amino acids. The V end lost 4 bases, the J end lost 1 base, and 13 bases lay between the germline ends. The germline V gene encodes CDR1 MGHRA and CDR2 YSYEKL. The CDR3 DNA reads as TGCGCCAGCAGCCTTAGACGGGGATCGAACACTGAAGCTTTCTTT. This codes for CASSLRRGSNTEAFF.

This clone showed up just once. The V and J genes are TRBV7-2 and TRBJ2-7, with TRBD2 identical over 12 bases. Looked up from germline, CDR1 is SGHTA and CDR2 is FQGNSA. The CDR3 has 15 amino acids. J gave up 0 bases and V 5 bases, and 2 bases lay outside the gene matches. The CDR3 coding sequence is TGTGCCAGCAGCCCGACTAGCGGGGGCTCCTACGAGCAGTACTTC. Encoded protein: CASSPTSGGSYEQYF. Filled out from reference TRBV7-2 and TRBJ2-7, the complete variable domain reads GAGVSQSPSNKVTEKGKDVELRCDPISGHTALYWYRQSLGQGLEFLIYFQGNSAPDKSGLPSDRFSAERTGGSVSTLTIQRTQQEDSAVYLCASSPTSGGSYEQYFGPGTRLTVT.